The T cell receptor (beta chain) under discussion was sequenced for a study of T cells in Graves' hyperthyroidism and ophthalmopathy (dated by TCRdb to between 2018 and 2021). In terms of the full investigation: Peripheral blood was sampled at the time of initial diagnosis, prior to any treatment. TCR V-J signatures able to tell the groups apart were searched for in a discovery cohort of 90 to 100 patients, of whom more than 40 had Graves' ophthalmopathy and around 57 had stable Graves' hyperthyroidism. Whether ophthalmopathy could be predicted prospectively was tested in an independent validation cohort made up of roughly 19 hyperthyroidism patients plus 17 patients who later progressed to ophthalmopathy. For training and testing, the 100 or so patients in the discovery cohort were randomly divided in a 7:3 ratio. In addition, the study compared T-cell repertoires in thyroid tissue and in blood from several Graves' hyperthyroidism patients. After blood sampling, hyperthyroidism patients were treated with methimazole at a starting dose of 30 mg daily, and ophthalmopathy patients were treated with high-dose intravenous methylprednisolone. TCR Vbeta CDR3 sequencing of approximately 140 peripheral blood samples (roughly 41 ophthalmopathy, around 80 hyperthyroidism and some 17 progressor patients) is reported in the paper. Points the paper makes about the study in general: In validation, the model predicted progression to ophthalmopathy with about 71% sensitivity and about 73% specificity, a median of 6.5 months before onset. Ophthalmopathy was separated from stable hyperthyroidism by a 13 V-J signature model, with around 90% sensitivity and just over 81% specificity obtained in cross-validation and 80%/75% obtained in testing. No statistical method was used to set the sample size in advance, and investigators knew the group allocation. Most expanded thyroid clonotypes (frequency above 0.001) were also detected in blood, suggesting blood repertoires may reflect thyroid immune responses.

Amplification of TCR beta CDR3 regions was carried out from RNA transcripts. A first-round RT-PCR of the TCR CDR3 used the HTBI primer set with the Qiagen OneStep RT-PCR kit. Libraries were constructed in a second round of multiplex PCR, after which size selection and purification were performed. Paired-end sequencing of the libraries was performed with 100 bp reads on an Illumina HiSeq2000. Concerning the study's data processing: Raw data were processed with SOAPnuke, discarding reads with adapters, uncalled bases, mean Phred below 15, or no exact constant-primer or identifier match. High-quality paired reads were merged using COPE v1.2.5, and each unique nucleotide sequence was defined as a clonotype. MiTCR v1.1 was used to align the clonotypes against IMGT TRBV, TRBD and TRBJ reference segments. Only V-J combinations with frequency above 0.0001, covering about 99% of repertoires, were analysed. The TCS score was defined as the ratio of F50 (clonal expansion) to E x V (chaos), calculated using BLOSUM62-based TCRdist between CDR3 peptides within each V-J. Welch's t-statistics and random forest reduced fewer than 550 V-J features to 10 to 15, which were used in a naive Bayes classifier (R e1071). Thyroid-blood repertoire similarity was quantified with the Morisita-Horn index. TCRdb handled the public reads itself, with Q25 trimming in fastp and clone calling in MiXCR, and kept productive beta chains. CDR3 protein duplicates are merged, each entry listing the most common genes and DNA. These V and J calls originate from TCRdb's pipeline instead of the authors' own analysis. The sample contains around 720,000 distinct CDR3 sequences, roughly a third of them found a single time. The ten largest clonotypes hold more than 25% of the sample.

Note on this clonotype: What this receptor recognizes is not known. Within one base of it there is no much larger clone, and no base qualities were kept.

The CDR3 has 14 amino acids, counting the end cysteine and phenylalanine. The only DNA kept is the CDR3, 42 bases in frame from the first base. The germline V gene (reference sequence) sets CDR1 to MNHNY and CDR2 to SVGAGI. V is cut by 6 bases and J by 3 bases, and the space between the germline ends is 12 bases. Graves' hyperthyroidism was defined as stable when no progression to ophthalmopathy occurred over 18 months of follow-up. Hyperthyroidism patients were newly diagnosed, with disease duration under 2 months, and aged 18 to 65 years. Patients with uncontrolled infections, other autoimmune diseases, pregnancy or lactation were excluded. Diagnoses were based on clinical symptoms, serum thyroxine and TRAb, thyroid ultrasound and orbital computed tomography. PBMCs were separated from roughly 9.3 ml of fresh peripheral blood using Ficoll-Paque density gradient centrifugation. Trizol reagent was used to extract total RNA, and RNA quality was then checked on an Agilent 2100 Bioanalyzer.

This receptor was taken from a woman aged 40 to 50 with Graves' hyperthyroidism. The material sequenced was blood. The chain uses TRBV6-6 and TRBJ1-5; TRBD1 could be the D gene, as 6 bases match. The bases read TGTGCCAGCAGGTCCGGGACAAACAATCAGCCCCAGCATTTT. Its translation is CASRSGTNNQPQHF.